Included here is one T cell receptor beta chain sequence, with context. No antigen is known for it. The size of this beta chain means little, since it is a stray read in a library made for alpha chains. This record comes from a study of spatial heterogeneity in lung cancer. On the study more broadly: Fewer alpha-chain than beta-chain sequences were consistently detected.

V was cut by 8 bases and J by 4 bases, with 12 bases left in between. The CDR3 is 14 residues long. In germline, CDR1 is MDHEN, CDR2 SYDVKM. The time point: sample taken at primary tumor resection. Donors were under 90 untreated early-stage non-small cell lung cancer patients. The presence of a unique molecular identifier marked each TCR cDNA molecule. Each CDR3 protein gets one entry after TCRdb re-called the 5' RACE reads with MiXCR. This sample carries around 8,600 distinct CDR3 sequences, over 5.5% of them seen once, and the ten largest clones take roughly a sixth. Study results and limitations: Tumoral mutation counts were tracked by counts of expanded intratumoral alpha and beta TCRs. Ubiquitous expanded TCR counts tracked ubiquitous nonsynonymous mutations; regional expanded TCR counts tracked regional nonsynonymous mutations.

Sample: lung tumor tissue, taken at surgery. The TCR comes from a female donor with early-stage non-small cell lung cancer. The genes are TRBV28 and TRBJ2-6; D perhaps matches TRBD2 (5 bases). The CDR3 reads CASGLGSGANVLTF. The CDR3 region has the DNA TGTGCCAGCGGACTGGGGAGCGGGGCCAACGTCCTGACTTTC.